This T cell receptor beta chain was profiled in a study of blood T cells in healthy people across ages. Study-wide findings and caveats: Samples with more naive T cells showed higher observed beta diversity. TCR beta diversity, measured per million T cells, fell in a roughly linear way with age. Higher diversity, along with more naive CD4+ cells, distinguished long-lived donors from aged donors.

Combining a sample-barcoded 5' primer with a J-beta primer mix, a second PCR ran for roughly 6 to 11 cycles. In TCRdb, the 5' RACE reads were re-called with MiXCR into one record per CDR3 protein. The sample holds approximately 730,000 distinct CDR3 sequences; around 46% are singletons and the top ten take around a fifth. The V gene lost 0 bases and the J gene lost 6 bases, with 11 bases spanning the gap. Germline V gene sequence: CDR1 ENHRY, CDR2 SYGVKD. This CDR3 spans 14 amino acids. This clonotype was recorded at least ten times. The antigen is unknown. Sequencing input: blood. The V call is TRBV10-3, the J call TRBJ1-2, with D hard to call. This TCR came from a woman aged 55 to 70 in good health. CDR3 loop: CAISESRGVNGYTF. The CDR3 DNA reads TGTGCCATCAGTGAGTCTCGGGGAGTGAATGGCTACACCTTC.